What follows are 13 T cell receptor beta chains derived from one specimen sequenced in a study of T cell changes during pregnancy in multiple sclerosis. Assay: immunoSEQ multiplex PCR; the TCRdb copy retains only in-frame clones and omits some. In the table there are nearly 110,000 clones, around 90% of which are singletons. Here the sequenced sample was peripheral blood, taken after pregnancy. All receptors come from a female donor with multiple sclerosis, enrolled in a pregnancy study.

The chain has TRBV6-1 and TRBJ2-1; 8 bases fit TRBD2. Germline values: CDR1 MNHNS, CDR2 SASEGT. V gave up 0 bases and J gave up 4 bases; unmatched junction bases: 2. This CDR3 has 15 amino acids. Here the CDR3 reads CASSEARGAYNEQFF. In DNA, the CDR3 is TGTGCCAGCAGTGAAGCGCGGGGGGCTTACAATGAGCAGTTCTTC.

The chain has TRBV30 and TRBJ2-3; D remains unclear. V lost 4 bases and J lost 0, with 8 bases in between. Germline V gene lookup returns CDR1 GTSNPN and CDR2 SVGIG (reference sequence). CDR3 length: 13 residues. The CDR3 bases are TGTGCCTGGACTAGATCGAGCACAGATACGCAGTATTTT. The encoded protein is CAWTRSSTDTQYF.

This chain links TRBV12-5 with TRBJ1-2; TRBD1 aligns across 10 bases. This CDR3 has 16 amino acids. V gave up 6 bases and J gave up 3 bases; unmatched junction bases: 10. Germline CDR1 reads LGHNT; CDR2 reads FRNRAP. CDR3 sequence (DNA): TGTGCTAGTGGCCTCTCACCCGGGACAGGGGACTATGGCTACACCTTC. As protein: CASGLSPGTGDYGYTF.

This clone was counted a few times. The rearrangement uses TRBV6-1 and TRBJ1-1, with 7 bases fitting TRBD1. Germline loops: CDR1 MNHNS, CDR2 SASEGT. The junction had 3 bases not matched to a gene; V was cut back by 7 bases and J by 1 base. The CDR3 is 13 amino acids. The CDR3 DNA reads as TGTGCCAGCAACAGGGGACAGAACACTGAAGCTTTCTTT. Protein: CASNRGQNTEAFF.

The CDR3 DNA follows: TGTGCCTGGAGGACCCGGGGGGGGTACGGCATTCAGTACTTC. Translating gives CAWRTRGGYGIQYF. V is TRBV30 and J is TRBJ2-4; TRBD2 matches 8 bases. The J segment lost 9 bases and the V segment lost 3 bases, leaving 10 bases of the junction unmatched. CDR1 is GTSNPN, CDR2 SVGIG, per germline (reference sequence). The CDR3 has 14 amino acids. Variable domain in full (rest from reference TRBV30 and TRBJ2-4): SQTIHQWPATLVQPVGSPLSLECTVEGTSNPNLYWYRQAAGRGLQLLFYSVGIGQISSEVPQNLSASRPQDRQFILSSKKLLLSDSGFYLCAWRTRGGYGIQYFGAGTRLSVL.

The CDR3 loop reads CASISSGRETYEQYF. CDR3 sequence (DNA): TGTGCCAGCATCTCCAGCGGGCGGGAGACCTACGAGCAGTACTTC. The V and J genes are TRBV28 and TRBJ2-7, with 7 bases identical to TRBD2. The germline CDR1 and CDR2 sequences are MDHEN and SYDVKM. After removal of 7 bases from V and 2 bases from J, the junction contained 11 bases not matched to a gene. The CDR3 length is 15 residues.

The chain has TRBV28 and TRBJ2-7; 8 nucleotides match TRBD1. The V segment lost 5 bases and the J segment 3 bases; nucleotides outside the gene matches: 12. The CDR3 has 16 residues. CDR1 and CDR2 (germline): MDHEN, SYDVKM. The CDR3 loop reads CASSPSGGVIGYEQYF. CDR3 in DNA: TGTGCCAGCAGTCCTTCAGGGGGCGTAATTGGCTACGAGCAGTACTTC.

V gene TRBV28 combines with J gene TRBJ1-5; the D gene is possibly TRBD1 (6 bases). V lost 2 bases and J lost 7, with 12 bases in between. The CDR3 contains 14 residues. Germline V gene lookup returns CDR1 MDHEN and CDR2 SYDVKM. The CDR3 is CASSLKRGGQPQHF. The CDR3 DNA reads TGTGCCAGCAGTTTAAAGAGGGGGGGGCAGCCCCAGCATTTT. The variable domain in full, completed from reference TRBV28 and TRBJ1-5, reads DVKVTQSSRYLVKRTGEKVFLECVQDMDHENMFWYRQDPGLGLRLIYFSYDVKMKEKGDIPEGYSVSREKKERFSLILESASTNQTSMYLCASSLKRGGQPQHFGDGTRLSIL.

The chain uses TRBV5-1 and TRBJ2-2; D possibly corresponds to TRBD1 (5 bases). From germline, CDR1 is SGHRS and CDR2 YFSETQ. The ends were cut back, 4 bases at V and 6 bases at J, with 13 bases in the middle. CDR3 size: 14 residues. CDR3 coding DNA: TGCGCCAGCAGCCCCCAGGGTCTAGCCGGGGAGCTGTTTTTT. This encodes CASSPQGLAGELFF.

The genes are TRBV5-5 and TRBJ2-1, with D unclear. V lost 2 bases and J lost 7, with 4 bases in between. The germline V gene encodes CDR1 SGHKS and CDR2 YYEKEE (reference sequence). The CDR3 contains 11 residues. CDR3: CASSFLNEQFF. CDR3 DNA: TGTGCCAGCAGCTTTCTGAATGAGCAGTTCTTC.

This chain joins TRBV27 and TRBJ2-7; D unresolved. The germline V gene has CDR1 MNHEY and CDR2 SMNVEV (reference sequence). The length of the CDR3 is 13 residues. The V end was cut by 6 bases, the J end by 3 bases, with 12 bases between. The CDR3 DNA reads TGTGCCAGCAGCCAAACATTACGCTACGAGCAGTACTTC. This gives the protein CASSQTLRYEQYF.

CDR3 coding DNA: TGTGCCAGCATCCAGACAGGGGGTACCTACGAGCAGTACTTC. This translates into CASIQTGGTYEQYF. The chain employs TRBV28 and TRBJ2-7, with 9 positions matching TRBD1. Germline trimming cut 7 bases from V and 2 bases from J; bases unmatched to any gene: 6. The germline V gene encodes CDR1 MDHEN and CDR2 SYDVKM. This CDR3 spans 14 amino acids.

The CDR3 DNA follows: TGTGCCAGCAGTTTATTTAGCAATCAGCCCCAGCATTTT. Amino acid sequence: CASSLFSNQPQHF. The gene calls are TRBV6-6 and TRBJ1-5; D remains unclear. The CDR3 is 13 residues long. The V gene's germline CDR1 is MNHNY and CDR2 SVGAGI (reference sequence). Trimming took 4 bases from V and 0 from J, leaving 4 bases between them.